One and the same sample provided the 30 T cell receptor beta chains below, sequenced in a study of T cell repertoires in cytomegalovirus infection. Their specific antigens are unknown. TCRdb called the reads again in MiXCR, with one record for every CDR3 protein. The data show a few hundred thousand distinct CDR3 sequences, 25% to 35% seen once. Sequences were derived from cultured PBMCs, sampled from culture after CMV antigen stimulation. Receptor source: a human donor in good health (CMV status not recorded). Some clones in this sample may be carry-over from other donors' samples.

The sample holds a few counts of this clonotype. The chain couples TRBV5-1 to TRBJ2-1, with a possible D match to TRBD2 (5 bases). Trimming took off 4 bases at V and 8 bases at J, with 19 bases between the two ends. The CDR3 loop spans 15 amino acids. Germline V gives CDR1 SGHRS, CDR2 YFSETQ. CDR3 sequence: CASSLGSTRVDEQFF. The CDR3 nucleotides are TGCGCCAGCAGCCTGGGTTCTACTAGGGTCGATGAGCAGTTCTTC.

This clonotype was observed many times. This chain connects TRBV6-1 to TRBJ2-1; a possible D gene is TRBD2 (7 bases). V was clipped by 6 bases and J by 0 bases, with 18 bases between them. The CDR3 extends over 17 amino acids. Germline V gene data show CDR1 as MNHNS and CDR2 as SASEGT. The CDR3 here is CASSSGWGGRSYNEQFF. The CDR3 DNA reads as TGTGCCAGCAGCTCCGGATGGGGGGGGCGCTCCTACAATGAGCAGTTCTTC.

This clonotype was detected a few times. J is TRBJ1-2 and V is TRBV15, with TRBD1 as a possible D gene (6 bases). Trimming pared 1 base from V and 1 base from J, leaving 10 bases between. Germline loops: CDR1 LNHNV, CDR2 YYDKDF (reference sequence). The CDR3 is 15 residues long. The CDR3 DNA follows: TGTGCCACCAGCAGAGTAGGACAGCGTAACTATGGCTACACCTTC. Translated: CATSRVGQRNYGYTF. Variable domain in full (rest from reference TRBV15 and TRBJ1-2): DAMVIQNPRYQVTQFGKPVTLSCSQTLNHNVMYWYQQKSSQAPKLLFHYYDKDFNNEADTPDNFQSRRPNTSFCFLDIRSPGLGDTAMYLCATSRVGQRNYGYTFGSGTRLTVV.

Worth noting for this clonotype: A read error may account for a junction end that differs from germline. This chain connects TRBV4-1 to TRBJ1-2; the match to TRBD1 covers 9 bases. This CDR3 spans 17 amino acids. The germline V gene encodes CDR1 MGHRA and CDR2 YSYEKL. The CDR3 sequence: CASSLETGTGGFHGYTF. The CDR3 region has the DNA TGTGCCAGCAGCCTTGAAACGGGAACAGGGGGCTTCCATGGCTACACCTTC.

Here the CDR3 reads CAISDGQGAVQTEAFF. CDR3 bases: TGTGCCATCAGTGACGGACAGGGGGCGGTTCAAACTGAAGCTTTCTTT. The chain combines TRBV10-3 with TRBJ1-1; 11 nucleotides line up with TRBD1. CDR1 is ENHRY, CDR2 SYGVKD, per germline. This CDR3 region has 16 residues. J lost 5 bases, V lost 3 bases, and 8 bases had no gene match.

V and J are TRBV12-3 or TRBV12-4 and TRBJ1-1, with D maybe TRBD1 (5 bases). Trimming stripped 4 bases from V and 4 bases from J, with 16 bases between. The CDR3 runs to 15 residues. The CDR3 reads CASSSRDAQRTEAFF. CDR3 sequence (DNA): TGTGCCAGCAGTTCCCGGGACGCCCAGCGCACTGAAGCTTTCTTT.

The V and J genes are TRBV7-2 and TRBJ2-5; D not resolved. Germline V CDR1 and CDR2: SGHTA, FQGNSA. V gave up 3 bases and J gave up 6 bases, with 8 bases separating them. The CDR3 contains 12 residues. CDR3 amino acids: CASSFPAQTQYF. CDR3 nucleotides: TGTGCCAGCAGCTTCCCGGCCCAGACCCAGTACTTC.

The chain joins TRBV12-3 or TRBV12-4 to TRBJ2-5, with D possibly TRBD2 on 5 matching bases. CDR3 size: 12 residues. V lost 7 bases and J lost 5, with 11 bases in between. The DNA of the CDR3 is TGTGCCAGCAATAGTCTAGCCGAGACCCAGTACTTC. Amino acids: CASNSLAETQYF.

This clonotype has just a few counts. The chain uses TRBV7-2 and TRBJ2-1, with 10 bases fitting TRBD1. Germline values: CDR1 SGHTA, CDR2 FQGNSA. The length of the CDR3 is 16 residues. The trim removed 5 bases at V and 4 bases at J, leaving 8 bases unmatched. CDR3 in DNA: TGTGCCAGCAGCCGACGGGACAGGGGACCGTACAATGAGCAGTTCTTC. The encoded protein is CASSRRDRGPYNEQFF. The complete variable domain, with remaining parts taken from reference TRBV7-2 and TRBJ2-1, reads GAGVSQSPSNKVTEKGKDVELRCDPISGHTALYWYRQSLGQGLEFLIYFQGNSAPDKSGLPSDRFSAERTGGSVSTLTIQRTQQEDSAVYLCASSRRDRGPYNEQFFGPGTRLTVL.

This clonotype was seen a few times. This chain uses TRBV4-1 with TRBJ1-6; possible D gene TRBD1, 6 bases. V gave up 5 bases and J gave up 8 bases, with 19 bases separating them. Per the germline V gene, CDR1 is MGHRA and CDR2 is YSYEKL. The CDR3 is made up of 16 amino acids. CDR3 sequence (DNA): TGCGCCAGCAGCTCCCGGGACACAGGATCGGATTCACCCCTCCACTTT. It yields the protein CASSSRDTGSDSPLHF.

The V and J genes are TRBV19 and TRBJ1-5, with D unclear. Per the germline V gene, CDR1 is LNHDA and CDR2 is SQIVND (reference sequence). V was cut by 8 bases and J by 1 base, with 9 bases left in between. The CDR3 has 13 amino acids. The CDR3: CASAGRSNQPQHF. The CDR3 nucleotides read TGTGCCAGTGCAGGTAGGAGCAATCAGCCCCAGCATTTT.

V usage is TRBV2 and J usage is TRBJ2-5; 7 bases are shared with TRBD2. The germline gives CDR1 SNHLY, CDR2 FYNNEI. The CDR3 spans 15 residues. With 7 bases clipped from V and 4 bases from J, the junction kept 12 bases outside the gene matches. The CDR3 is CASTRKQPGGETQYF. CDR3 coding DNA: TGTGCCAGCACGAGAAAGCAGCCGGGAGGAGAGACCCAGTACTTC.

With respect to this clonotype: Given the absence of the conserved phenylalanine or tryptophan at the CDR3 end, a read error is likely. CDR3 sequence (DNA): TGTGCTAGTGGTCCACCCGACAGATCCTATGAGCAGTACCTC. Its protein is CASGPPDRSYEQYL. This chain joins TRBV12-5 and TRBJ2-7, with D maybe TRBD1 (5 bases). CDR3 size: 14 residues. From germline, CDR1 is LGHNT and CDR2 FRNRAP.

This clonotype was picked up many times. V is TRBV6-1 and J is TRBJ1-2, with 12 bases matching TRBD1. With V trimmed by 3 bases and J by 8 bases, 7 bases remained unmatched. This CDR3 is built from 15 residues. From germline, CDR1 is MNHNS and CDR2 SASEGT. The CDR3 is CASSEGGQGAGGYTF. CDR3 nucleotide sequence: TGTGCCAGCAGTGAGGGGGGACAGGGGGCCGGGGGCTACACCTTC.

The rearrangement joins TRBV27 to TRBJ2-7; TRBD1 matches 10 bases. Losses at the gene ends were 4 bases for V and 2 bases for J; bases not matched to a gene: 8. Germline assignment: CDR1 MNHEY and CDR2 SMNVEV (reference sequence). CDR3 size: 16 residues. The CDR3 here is CASSSPGTGVAYEQYF. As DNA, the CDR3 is TGTGCCAGCAGTTCCCCCGGGACAGGGGTCGCCTACGAGCAGTACTTC.

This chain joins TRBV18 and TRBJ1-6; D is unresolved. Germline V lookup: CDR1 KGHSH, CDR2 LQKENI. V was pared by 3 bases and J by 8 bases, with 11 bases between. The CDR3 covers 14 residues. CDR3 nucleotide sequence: TGTGCCAGCTCACCCAGCCCAGCGGATTCACCCCTCCACTTT. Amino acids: CASSPSPADSPLHF.

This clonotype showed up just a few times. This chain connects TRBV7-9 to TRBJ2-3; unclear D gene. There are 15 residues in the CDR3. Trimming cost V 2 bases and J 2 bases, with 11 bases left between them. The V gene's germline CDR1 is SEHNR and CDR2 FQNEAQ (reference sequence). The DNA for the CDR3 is TGTGCCAGCAGCTTACAGAGACCGACCACAGATACGCAGTATTTT. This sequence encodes CASSLQRPTTDTQYF. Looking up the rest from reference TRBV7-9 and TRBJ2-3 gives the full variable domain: DTGVSQNPRHKITKRGQNVTFRCDPISEHNRLYWYRQTLGQGPEFLTYFQNEAQLEKSRLLSDRFSAERPKGSFSTLEIQRTEQGDSAMYLCASSLQRPTTDTQYFGPGTRLTVL.

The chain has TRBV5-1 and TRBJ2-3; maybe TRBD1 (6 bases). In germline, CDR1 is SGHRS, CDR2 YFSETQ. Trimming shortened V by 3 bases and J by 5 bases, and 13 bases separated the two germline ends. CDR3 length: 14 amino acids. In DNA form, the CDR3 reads TGCGCCAGCAGCTCTCAGGGGATTATAGATACGCAGTATTTT. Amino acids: CASSSQGIIDTQYF. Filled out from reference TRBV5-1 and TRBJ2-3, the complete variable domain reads KAGVTQTPRYLIKTRGQQVTLSCSPISGHRSVSWYQQTPGQGLQFLFEYFSETQRNKGNFPGRFSGRQFSNSRSEMNVSTLELGDSALYLCASSSQGIIDTQYFGPGTRLTVL.

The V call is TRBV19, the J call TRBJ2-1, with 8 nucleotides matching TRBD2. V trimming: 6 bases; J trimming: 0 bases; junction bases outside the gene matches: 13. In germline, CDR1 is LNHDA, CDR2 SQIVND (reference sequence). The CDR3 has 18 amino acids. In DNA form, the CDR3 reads TGTGCCAGTAGACCCCTAGCGGGCCAAGTGAGCTCCTACAATGAGCAGTTCTTC. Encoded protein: CASRPLAGQVSSYNEQFF.

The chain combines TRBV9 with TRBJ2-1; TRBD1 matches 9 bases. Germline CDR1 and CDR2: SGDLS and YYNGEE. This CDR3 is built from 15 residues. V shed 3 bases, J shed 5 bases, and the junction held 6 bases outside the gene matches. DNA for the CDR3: TGTGCCAGCAGCGGCGGGACAGGGTCTCACAATGAGCAGTTCTTC. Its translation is CASSGGTGSHNEQFF.

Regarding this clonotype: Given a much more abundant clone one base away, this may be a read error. The CDR3 loop is CASSLGVQRRNASF. The CDR3 nucleotides read TGTGCCAGCAGCTTAGGGGTTCAGCGGAGGAACGCTTCCTTT. The chain recombines TRBV11-2 with TRBJ1-1; D is unclear. The germline V gene has CDR1 SGHAT and CDR2 FQNNGV. This CDR3 comprises 14 residues.

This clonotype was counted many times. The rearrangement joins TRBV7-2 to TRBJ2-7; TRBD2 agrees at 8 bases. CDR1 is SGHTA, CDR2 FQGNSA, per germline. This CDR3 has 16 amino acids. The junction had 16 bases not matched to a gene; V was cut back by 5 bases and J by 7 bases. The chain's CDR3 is CASSPGSGGSVGEQYF. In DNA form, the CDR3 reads TGTGCCAGCAGCCCCGGGAGCGGGGGCTCCGTGGGGGAGCAGTACTTC.

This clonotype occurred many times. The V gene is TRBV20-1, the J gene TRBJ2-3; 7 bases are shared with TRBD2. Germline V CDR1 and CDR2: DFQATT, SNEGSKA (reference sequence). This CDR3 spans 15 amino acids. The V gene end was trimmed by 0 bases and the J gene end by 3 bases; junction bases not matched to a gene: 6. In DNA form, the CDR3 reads TGCAGTGCTAGAGATGGACGGGAGGAGACAGATACGCAGTATTTT. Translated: CSARDGREETDTQYF.

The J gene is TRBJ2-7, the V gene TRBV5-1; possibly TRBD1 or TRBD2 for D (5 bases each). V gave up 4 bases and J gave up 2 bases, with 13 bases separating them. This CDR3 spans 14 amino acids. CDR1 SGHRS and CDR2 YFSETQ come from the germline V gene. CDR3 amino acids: CASSAGTAAYEQYF. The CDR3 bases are TGCGCCAGCAGCGCCGGGACGGCCGCCTACGAGCAGTACTTC. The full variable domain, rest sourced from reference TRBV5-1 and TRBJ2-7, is KAGVTQTPRYLIKTRGQQVTLSCSPISGHRSVSWYQQTPGQGLQFLFEYFSETQRNKGNFPGRFSGRQFSNSRSEMNVSTLELGDSALYLCASSAGTAAYEQYFGPGTRLTVT.

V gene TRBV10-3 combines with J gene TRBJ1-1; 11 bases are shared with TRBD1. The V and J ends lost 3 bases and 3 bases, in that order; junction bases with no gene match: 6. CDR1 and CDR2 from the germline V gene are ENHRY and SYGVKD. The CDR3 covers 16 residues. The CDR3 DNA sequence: TGTGCCATCAGTGATGGGACAGGGGGAACGGACACTGAAGCTTTCTTT. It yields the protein CAISDGTGGTDTEAFF.

The CDR3 is CASSESPSGGAGETQYF. For the CDR3, the DNA is TGTGCCAGCAGTGAATCCCCTTCCGGGGGGGCGGGAGAGACCCAGTACTTC. V usage is TRBV6-1 and J usage is TRBJ2-5; 8 nucleotides agree with TRBD2. The germline CDR1 and CDR2 sequences are MNHNS and SASEGT. Germline trimming cut 2 bases from V and 4 bases from J; bases unmatched to any gene: 12. CDR3 length equals 17 residues.

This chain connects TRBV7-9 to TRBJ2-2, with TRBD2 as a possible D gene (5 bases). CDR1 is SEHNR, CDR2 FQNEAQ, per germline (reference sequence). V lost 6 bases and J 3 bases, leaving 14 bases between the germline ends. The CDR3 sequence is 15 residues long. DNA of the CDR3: TGTGCCAGCAGATGGGAGAAAGGGTACACCGGGGAGCTGTTTTTT. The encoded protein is CASRWEKGYTGELFF. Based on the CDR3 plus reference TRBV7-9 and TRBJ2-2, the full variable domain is DTGVSQNPRHKITKRGQNVTFRCDPISEHNRLYWYRQTLGQGPEFLTYFQNEAQLEKSRLLSDRFSAERPKGSFSTLEIQRTEQGDSAMYLCASRWEKGYTGELFFGEGSRLTVL.

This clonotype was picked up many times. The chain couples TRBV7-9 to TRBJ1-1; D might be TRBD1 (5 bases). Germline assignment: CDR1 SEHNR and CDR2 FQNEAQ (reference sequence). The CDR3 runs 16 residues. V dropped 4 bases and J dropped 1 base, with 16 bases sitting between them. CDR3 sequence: CASSSNSGARNTEAFF. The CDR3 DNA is TGTGCCAGCAGCTCCAACTCCGGGGCAAGGAACACTGAAGCTTTCTTT. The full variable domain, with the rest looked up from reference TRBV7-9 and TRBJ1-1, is DTGVSQNPRHKITKRGQNVTFRCDPISEHNRLYWYRQTLGQGPEFLTYFQNEAQLEKSRLLSDRFSAERPKGSFSTLEIQRTEQGDSAMYLCASSSNSGARNTEAFFGQGTRLTVV.

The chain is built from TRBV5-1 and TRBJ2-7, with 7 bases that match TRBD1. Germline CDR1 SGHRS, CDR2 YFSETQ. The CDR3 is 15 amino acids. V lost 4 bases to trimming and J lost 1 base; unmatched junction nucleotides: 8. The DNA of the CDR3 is TGCGCCAGCAGCGAAGGGACAGCATATTCCTACGAGCAGTACTTC. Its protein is CASSEGTAYSYEQYF.

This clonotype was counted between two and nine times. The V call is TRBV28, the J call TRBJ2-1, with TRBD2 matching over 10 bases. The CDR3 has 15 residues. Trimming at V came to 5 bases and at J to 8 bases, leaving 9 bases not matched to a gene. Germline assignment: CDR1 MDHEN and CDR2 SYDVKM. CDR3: CASSQAGGPIDEQFF. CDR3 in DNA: TGTGCCAGCAGTCAAGCGGGAGGGCCGATAGATGAGCAGTTCTTC.